Below are 29 T cell receptor beta chains sequenced from a single sample in a study of cytomegalovirus exposure and HLA in healthy donors. The primer mix had 60 Vbeta and 13 Jbeta primers. Sequencing was performed with immunoSEQ multiplex PCR; in TCRdb, only in-frame clones are kept and a portion is missing. The sample includes 100,000 or so clones, approximately 70% seen only once; the top ten take 2.5% to 3.5%. Material: PBMCs. Every receptor here comes from a man under 40 in good health and CMV-seronegative.

In this sample, this clone turned up a few times. The CDR3 bases are TGCGCCAGCAGCCAAGATGGGCTAGCGGGAGAAGATGAGCAGTTCTTC. Amino acids: CASSQDGLAGEDEQFF. V is TRBV4-3 and J is TRBJ2-1; 10 positions match TRBD2. The CDR3 length is 16 residues. Germline loops: CDR1 LGHNA, CDR2 YSLEER. Losses at the gene ends were 0 bases for V and 8 bases for J; bases not matched to a gene: 7.

The V call is TRBV19, the J call TRBJ2-7; D remains unclear. V gave up 3 bases and J gave up 1 base, with 7 bases separating them. CDR3 length: 13 amino acids. In germline, CDR1 is LNHDA, CDR2 SQIVND (reference sequence). CDR3 residues: CASSIRRSYEQYF. CDR3 bases: TGTGCCAGTAGTATTCGGAGATCCTACGAGCAGTACTTC.

The DNA for the CDR3 is TGTGCCAGCAGCGTTTGGACAGGGGGCGCCTCCACAGATACGCAGTATTTT. It encodes CASSVWTGGASTDTQYF. The chain is built from TRBV9 and TRBJ2-3, with 11 bases fitting TRBD1. This CDR3 has 17 residues. V lost 2 bases and J lost 2; bases outside the gene matches: 7. The germline gives CDR1 SGDLS, CDR2 YYNGEE.

V and J are TRBV9 and TRBJ2-7; 14 bases agree with TRBD2. The CDR3 is 15 amino acids. Germline loops: CDR1 SGDLS, CDR2 YYNGEE. Trimming took 4 bases from V and 4 from J; bases not matched to a gene: 4. CDR3 loop: CASSPGLAGEYEQYF. The CDR3 nucleotides read TGTGCCAGCAGCCCGGGACTAGCGGGAGAGTACGAGCAGTACTTC.

This clone was picked up one time. The chain couples TRBV7-8 to TRBJ2-5; possible D gene TRBD1, 5 bases. The J call is doubtful: the DNA matches TRBJ2-7 better. The CDR3 covers 13 residues. The germline V gene encodes CDR1 SGHVS and CDR2 FQNEAQ. For the CDR3, the DNA is TGTGCCAGCAGCTTTACTTTAAGGGGCGAGCAGTACTTC. Translated, it gives CASSFTLRGEQYF.

Comment on this clone: The junction does not match germline at one end; this may be a read error. The rearrangement uses TRBV7-7 and TRBJ2-5; tentatively, D is TRBD2 (7 bases). The germline V gene has CDR1 SSHAT and CDR2 FNYEAQ (reference sequence). The CDR3 length is 14 residues. The CDR3 sequence: CASSYAEGGVTQYF. CDR3 sequence (DNA): TGTGCTAGCAGTTACGCGGAGGGGGGGGTGACCCAGTACTTC.

The chain joins TRBV5-6 to TRBJ2-3; 8 bases are shared with TRBD2. CDR3 length equals 15 residues. V shed 4 bases, J shed 2 bases, and the junction held 6 bases outside the gene matches. The germline V gene encodes CDR1 SGHDT and CDR2 YYEEEE. The CDR3 sequence is CASSTVAGHTDTQYF. DNA for the CDR3: TGTGCCAGCAGCACGGTAGCGGGGCACACAGATACGCAGTATTTT.

The chain combines TRBV28 with TRBJ2-1; 12 bases line up with TRBD2. Germline V gene sequence: CDR1 MDHEN, CDR2 SYDVKM. This CDR3 is 15 amino acids long. Trimming removed 5 bases from V and 10 bases from J; junction bases left unmatched: 9. CDR3 bases: TGTGCCAGCAGTCTCCCTAGCGGGAGGGTCTACGAGCAGTTCTTC. This encodes CASSLPSGRVYEQFF.

The table lists this clone with a few counts. This chain uses TRBV7-9 with TRBJ1-1; 7 bases are shared with TRBD1. CDR1 and CDR2 from the germline V gene are SEHNR and FQNEAQ (reference sequence). The V and J ends lost 5 bases and 3 bases, in that order; junction bases with no gene match: 6. This CDR3 region has 14 residues. CDR3 sequence: CASSRNQGDTEAFF. CDR3 nucleotides: TGTGCCAGCAGCCGTAACCAGGGGGACACTGAAGCTTTCTTT.

The genes are TRBV30 and TRBJ1-3; 8 nucleotides agree with TRBD1. The trim removed 4 bases at V and 1 base at J, leaving 18 bases unmatched. The CDR3 sequence is 19 residues long. Germline CDR1 is GTSNPN and CDR2 is SVGIG (reference sequence). CDR3 residues: CAWTKLVGQVEFSGNTIYF. The CDR3 DNA follows: TGTGCCTGGACCAAACTAGTGGGACAGGTTGAATTTTCTGGAAACACCATATATTTT. The whole variable domain, filled in from reference TRBV30 and TRBJ1-3, reads SQTIHQWPATLVQPVGSPLSLECTVEGTSNPNLYWYRQAAGRGLQLLFYSVGIGQISSEVPQNLSASRPQDRQFILSSKKLLLSDSGFYLCAWTKLVGQVEFSGNTIYFGEGSWLTVV.

The rearrangement uses TRBV19 and TRBJ2-7, with no clear D. Germline V gene data show CDR1 as LNHDA and CDR2 as SQIVND (reference sequence). The CDR3 spans 13 residues. V lost 7 bases, J lost 4 bases, and 14 bases lay in between. CDR3 DNA sequence: TGTGCCAGTAATGACGGAGTGTCGTACGAGCAGTACTTC. Translating it yields CASNDGVSYEQYF.

The chain has TRBV30 and TRBJ2-5, with D perhaps matching TRBD2 (5 bases). This CDR3 comprises 12 residues. The germline V gene has CDR1 GTSNPN and CDR2 SVGIG (reference sequence). V shed 2 bases and J shed 5 bases, with 9 bases lying between them. The CDR3 here is CAWSRDWETQYF. In DNA form, the CDR3 reads TGTGCCTGGAGTCGGGATTGGGAGACCCAGTACTTC.

This clone has a handful of counts. In nucleotides, the CDR3 is TGTGCCAGCGGGACACAGTACAATGAGCAGTTCTTC. It is translated as CASGTQYNEQFF. The chain links TRBV28 to TRBJ2-1; TRBD1 is a possible D gene (6 bases). CDR1 and CDR2 (germline): MDHEN, SYDVKM. Trimming took 8 bases from V and 4 from J, leaving 9 bases between them. CDR3 size: 12 residues.

The chain combines TRBV10-3 with TRBJ2-1, with TRBD2 identical over 7 bases. The length of the CDR3 is 15 residues. With V trimmed by 6 bases and J by 0 bases, 5 bases remained unmatched. In germline, CDR1 is ENHRY, CDR2 SYGVKD. Here the CDR3 reads CAISLGEGSYNEQFF. In DNA form, the CDR3 reads TGTGCCATCAGCCTGGGGGAGGGCTCCTACAATGAGCAGTTCTTC.

This CDR3 reads CASSISLREDYNEQFF. In DNA form, the CDR3 reads TGTGCCAGTAGTATATCACTGCGGGAGGACTACAATGAGCAGTTCTTC. The genes are TRBV19 and TRBJ2-1; 8 positions agree with TRBD2. Germline V gene lookup returns CDR1 LNHDA and CDR2 SQIVND (reference sequence). CDR3 length: 16 residues. V dropped 2 bases and J dropped 3; count of bases not matched to a gene: 6.

This clone is a singleton in its sample. The rearrangement uses TRBV18 and TRBJ1-3; D is unresolved. The CDR3 loop spans 16 amino acids. CDR1 and CDR2 (germline): KGHSH, LQKENI. V was clipped by 3 bases and J by 2 bases, with 14 bases between them. The CDR3 bases are TGTGCCAGCTCACCTCTGGACTCGGCAGCTGGAAACACCATATATTTT. Translating it yields CASSPLDSAAGNTIYF.

This chain joins TRBV4-3 and TRBJ2-7; D gene ambiguous. The CDR3 runs to 13 residues. The germline V gene has CDR1 LGHNA and CDR2 YSLEER. V was cut by 4 bases and J by 7 bases, with 14 bases left in between. The CDR3, as DNA: TGCGCCAGCAGCCCGCTAGTTCATCAGGAGCAGTACTTC. Translating it yields CASSPLVHQEQYF.

The CDR3 DNA reads as TGTGCCAGCTCCCGCACTAGCGGGAGGGCTTCCGAGCAGTACTTC. This translates into CASSRTSGRASEQYF. The chain carries TRBV18 and TRBJ2-7; 13 bases match TRBD2. The V and J ends lost 6 bases and 6 bases, in that order; junction bases with no gene match: 8. The CDR3 loop spans 15 amino acids. Germline V gene data show CDR1 as KGHSH and CDR2 as LQKENI.

The rearrangement links TRBV2 to TRBJ1-2; a weak D match, TRBD1 (6 bases). In germline, CDR1 is SNHLY, CDR2 FYNNEI. The CDR3 runs to 13 residues. Deletions cut 9 bases from V and 2 bases from J, with 13 bases between. This CDR3 reads CARGRGHNYGYTF. CDR3 DNA: TGTGCCAGGGGGAGGGGACACAACTATGGCTACACCTTC.

This clone is a singleton in its sample. V gene TRBV5-1 combines with J gene TRBJ2-5; 10 bases are shared with TRBD1. Germline trimming cut 3 bases from V and 3 bases from J; bases unmatched to any gene: 2. Germline V CDR1 and CDR2: SGHRS, YFSETQ. The CDR3 contains 14 residues. For the CDR3, the DNA is TGCGCCAGCAGCTCCGGACAGGGGGAAGAGACCCAGTACTTC. Its protein is CASSSGQGEETQYF.

Only a few counts were recorded for this clone. V is TRBV5-4 and J is TRBJ1-2, with a tentative D call TRBD1 (5 bases). Germline V gives CDR1 SGHNT, CDR2 YYREEE (reference sequence). The CDR3 is 14 residues long. The ends were cut back, 6 bases at V and 1 base at J, with 13 bases in the middle. The CDR3 region is CASIPTAGNYGYTF. The CDR3 DNA is TGTGCCAGCATCCCGACAGCCGGTAACTATGGCTACACCTTC.

The chain joins TRBV27 to TRBJ2-3, with 9 nucleotides matching TRBD2. The CDR3 has 17 residues. CDR1 is MNHEY and CDR2 is SMNVEV in the germline V gene (reference sequence). V shed 2 bases, J shed 6 bases, and the junction held 12 bases outside the gene matches. CDR3 loop: CASSLRVGGRAGDTQYF. Written as DNA, the CDR3 is TGTGCCAGCAGTTTAAGGGTCGGCGGGAGGGCCGGGGATACGCAGTATTTT.

The rearrangement uses TRBV30 and TRBJ2-1; 9 positions match TRBD2. Germline-derived CDR1 and CDR2 are GTSNPN and SVGIG (reference sequence). The CDR3 has 14 amino acids. The V gene end was trimmed by 5 bases and the J gene end by 7 bases; junction bases not matched to a gene: 9. The CDR3 here is CAWDWSGRMNEQFF. The CDR3 coding sequence is TGTGCCTGGGACTGGAGCGGGAGGATGAATGAGCAGTTCTTC.

V and J are TRBV20-1 and TRBJ2-7; D gene ambiguous. V was clipped by 5 bases and J by 6 bases, with 8 bases between them. Per the germline V gene, CDR1 is DFQATT and CDR2 is SNEGSKA (reference sequence). This CDR3 contains 10 residues. CDR3 DNA: TGCAGTGCTGCGAATGGCGAGCAGTACTTC. This encodes CSAANGEQYF.

The chain couples TRBV7-9 to TRBJ2-3; 8 bases line up with TRBD2. Germline V CDR1 and CDR2: SEHNR, FQNEAQ (reference sequence). Germline trimming cut 4 bases from V and 6 bases from J; bases unmatched to any gene: 12. CDR3 size: 16 residues. CDR3: CASSYSGTPKGDTQYF. CDR3 in DNA: TGTGCCAGCAGCTATAGCGGGACCCCTAAAGGGGATACGCAGTATTTT.

This clone is a singleton in its sample. The chain recombines TRBV7-9 with TRBJ2-1; the D is unclear. Trimming shortened V by 3 bases and J by 7 bases, and 10 bases separated the two germline ends. The CDR3 extends over 13 amino acids. Germline V gene sequence: CDR1 SEHNR, CDR2 FQNEAQ (reference sequence). The CDR3, as DNA: TGTGCCAGCAGCTTCCCCGTCGGGAATGAGCAGTTCTTC. The encoded protein is CASSFPVGNEQFF.

The chain uses TRBV2 and TRBJ1-5; D remains unclear. With 7 bases removed from V and 2 bases from J, the gap between germline ends came to 12 bases. This CDR3 is 14 amino acids long. The germline gives CDR1 SNHLY, CDR2 FYNNEI. The CDR3 nucleotides are TGTGCCAGCACTAGGGAGGCGGGCAATCAGCCCCAGCATTTT. It yields the protein CASTREAGNQPQHF. Supplemented by reference TRBV2 and TRBJ1-5, the full variable domain reads EPEVTQTPSHQVTQMGQEVILRCVPISNHLYFYWYRQILGQKVEFLVSFYNNEISEKSEIFDDQFSVERPDGSNFTLKIRSTKLEDSAMYFCASTREAGNQPQHFGDGTRLSIL.

This clone appeared a single time. The rearrangement uses TRBV27 and TRBJ2-2; D is perhaps TRBD2 (6 bases). The V gene lost 2 bases and the J gene lost 1 base, with 8 bases spanning the gap. Germline V CDR1 and CDR2: MNHEY, SMNVEV (reference sequence). This CDR3 comprises 15 residues. The CDR3 loop reads CASSLVGGNTGELFF. In DNA, the CDR3 is TGTGCCAGCAGTTTAGTCGGGGGGAACACCGGGGAGCTGTTTTTT.

This clone was counted once. The V call is TRBV2, the J call TRBJ2-7, with TRBD2 identical over 14 bases. V lost 4 bases, J lost 6 bases, and 5 bases stayed unmatched. Germline V lookup: CDR1 SNHLY, CDR2 FYNNEI. The CDR3 length is 15 residues. The CDR3 here is CASSAPTSGRAEQYF. The CDR3 nucleotides read TGTGCCAGCAGTGCCCCGACTAGCGGGAGGGCCGAGCAGTACTTC.